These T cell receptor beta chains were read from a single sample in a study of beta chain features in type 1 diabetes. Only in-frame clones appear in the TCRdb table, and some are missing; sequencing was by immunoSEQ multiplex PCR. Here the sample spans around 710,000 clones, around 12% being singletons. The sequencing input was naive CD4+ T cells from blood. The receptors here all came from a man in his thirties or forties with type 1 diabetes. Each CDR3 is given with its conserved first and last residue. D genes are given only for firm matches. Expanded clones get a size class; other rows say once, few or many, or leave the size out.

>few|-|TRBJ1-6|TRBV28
CASSGGYLYNSPLHF
TGTGCCAGCAGTGGGGGTTATCTCTATAATTCACCCCTCCACTTT
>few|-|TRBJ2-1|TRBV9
CASSGTAYPGNEQFF
TGTGCCAGCAGCGGGACAGCTTACCCGGGCAATGAGCAGTTCTTC
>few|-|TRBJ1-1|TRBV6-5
CASSYHRVAEAFF
TGTGCCAGCAGTTACCACAGGGTGGCTGAAGCTTTCTTT
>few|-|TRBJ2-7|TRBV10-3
CAISEYGPYEQYF
TGTGCCATCAGTGAGTATGGCCCCTACGAGCAGTACTTC
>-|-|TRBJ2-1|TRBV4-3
CASSQDPRGSPGNYNEQFF
TGCGCCAGCAGCCAAGATCCTCGGGGTAGCCCCGGGAACTACAATGAGCAGTTCTTC
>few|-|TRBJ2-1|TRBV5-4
CASSLVIGVPEQFF
TGTGCCAGCAGCTTGGTAATCGGGGTGCCTGAGCAGTTCTTC
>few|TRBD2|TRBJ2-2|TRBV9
CASSVAGGPNTGELFF
TGTGCCAGCAGCGTAGCGGGGGGTCCTAACACCGGGGAGCTGTTTTTT
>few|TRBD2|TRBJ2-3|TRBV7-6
CASSLAGRGVFTDTQYF
TGTGCCAGCAGCTTAGCTGGGCGGGGGGTCTTCACAGATACGCAGTATTTT
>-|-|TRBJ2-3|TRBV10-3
CAINPGLGEGTDTQYF
TGTGCCATCAACCCGGGACTGGGGGAAGGCACAGATACGCAGTATTTT
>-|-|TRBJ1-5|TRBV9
CASSVGWGLHQPQHF
TGTGCCAGCAGCGTAGGTTGGGGTTTACATCAGCCCCAGCATTTT
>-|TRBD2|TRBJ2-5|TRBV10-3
CAISPRGAEETQYF
TGTGCCATCAGCCCGCGGGGGGCTGAAGAGACCCAGTACTTC
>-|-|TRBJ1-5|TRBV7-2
CASSLASGNQPQHF
TGTGCCAGCAGCTTAGCGTCGGGTAATCAGCCCCAGCATTTT
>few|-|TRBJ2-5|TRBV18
CASSRGQQETQYF
TGTGCCAGCTCCCGAGGACAGCAAGAGACCCAGTACTTC
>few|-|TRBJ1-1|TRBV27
CASKTWENTEAFF
TGTGCCAGCAAGACTTGGGAGAACACTGAAGCTTTCTTT
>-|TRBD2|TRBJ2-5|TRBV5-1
CASSLSIAGVRQETQYF
TGCGCCAGCAGCTTGTCAATAGCGGGGGTCCGCCAAGAGACCCAGTACTTC
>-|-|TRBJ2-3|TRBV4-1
CASSHRGGADANTDTQYF
TGCGCCAGCAGCCACCGTGGGGGCGCGGACGCCAACACAGATACGCAGTATTTT
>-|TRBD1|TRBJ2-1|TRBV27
CASIPTGGGMNEQFF
TGTGCCAGCATCCCGACAGGGGGCGGAATGAATGAGCAGTTCTTC
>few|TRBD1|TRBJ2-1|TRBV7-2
CASSYRTGIAGNEQFF
TGTGCCAGCAGCTATCGGACAGGGATAGCTGGCAATGAGCAGTTCTTC
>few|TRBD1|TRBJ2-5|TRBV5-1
CASSSTGKETQYF
TGCGCCAGCAGCTCGACAGGGAAAGAGACCCAGTACTTC
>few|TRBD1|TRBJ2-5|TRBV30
CAWSWDSNQETQYF
TGTGCCTGGAGTTGGGACAGTAACCAAGAGACCCAGTACTTC
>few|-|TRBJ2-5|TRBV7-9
CASTLVETQYF
TGTGCCAGTACCCTCGTGGAGACCCAGTACTTC
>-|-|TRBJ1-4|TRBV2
CASSGQRLNEKLFF
TGTGCCAGCAGTGGACAGAGATTAAATGAAAAACTGTTTTTT
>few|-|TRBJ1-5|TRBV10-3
CAISDQGGNQPQHF
TGTGCCATCAGTGATCAGGGTGGCAATCAGCCCCAGCATTTT
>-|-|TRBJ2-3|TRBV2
CASRSRQGTDTQYF
TGTGCCAGCAGATCACGACAGGGCACAGATACGCAGTATTTT
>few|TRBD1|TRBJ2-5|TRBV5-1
CASSFGQGLQETQYF
TGCGCCAGCAGCTTCGGACAGGGACTCCAAGAGACCCAGTACTTC
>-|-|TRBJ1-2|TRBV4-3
CASSQDRTERGYGYTF
TGCGCCAGCAGCCAAGATAGAACGGAGCGGGGCTATGGCTACACCTTC
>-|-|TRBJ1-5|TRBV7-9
CASSRTSLRGLGQPQHF
TGTGCCAGCAGCCGCACCTCGCTCAGGGGACTGGGCCAGCCCCAGCATTTT
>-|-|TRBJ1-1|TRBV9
CASSPPDGAYGAFF
TGTGCCAGCAGCCCCCCCGACGGGGCCTACGGAGCTTTCTTT
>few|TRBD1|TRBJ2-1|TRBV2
CASTLEGTVQNEQFF
TGTGCCAGCACCCTCGAAGGGACAGTCCAGAATGAGCAGTTCTTC
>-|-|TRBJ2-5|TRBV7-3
CASSYSPDIQETQYF
TGTGCCAGCAGCTACAGCCCTGACATTCAAGAGACCCAGTACTTC